The 3 T cell receptor beta chains below were found in one sample sequenced in a study of spatial heterogeneity in lung cancer. TCRdb reprocessed the 5' RACE reads with MiXCR, giving one entry per CDR3 protein. In the table there are about 45,000 distinct CDR3 sequences, 6.8% of which are singletons. Time point described: sample taken at primary tumor resection. The specimen comprised PBMCs, sampled at surgery. Every receptor here comes from a female donor with early-stage non-small cell lung cancer.

In its sample, this clonotype was seen many times. The chain is built from TRBV5-1 and TRBJ2-3; D is unresolved. This CDR3 comprises 12 residues. Germline V CDR1 and CDR2: SGHRS, YFSETQ. V was clipped by 4 bases and J by 1 base, with 4 bases between them. This chain's CDR3 is CASSTRTDTQYF. The CDR3 nucleotides are TGCGCCAGCAGCACACGCACAGATACGCAGTATTTT.

This clonotype was seen ten or more times. The J gene is TRBJ1-4, the V gene TRBV12-3 or TRBV12-4; 9 bases fit TRBD1. This CDR3 has 13 residues. The V segment lost 6 bases and the J segment 8 bases; nucleotides outside the gene matches: 4. The CDR3 sequence is CASRGTGREKLFF. CDR3 sequence (DNA): TGTGCCAGCAGGGGGACAGGGCGGGAAAAACTGTTTTTT.

This clonotype was observed many times. The chain carries TRBV27 and TRBJ1-5; 7 nucleotides agree with TRBD1. The CDR3 length is 14 residues. CDR1 MNHEY and CDR2 SMNVEV come from the germline V gene (reference sequence). V was pared by 3 bases and J by 13 bases, with 12 bases of the junction left unmatched. The DNA for the CDR3 is TGTGCCAGCAGTTTGGGCCTCAGGGGGACGCATCAGCATTTT. Its protein product is CASSLGLRGTHQHF.